A selection of T cell receptor beta chains follows, all from one sample in a study of blood T cell repertoires in COVID-19. Profiling relied on immunoSEQ multiplex PCR, and the TCRdb table lists in-frame clones only, not all of them. The sample lists about 48,000 clones; roughly 82% were seen once. The specimen sequenced was peripheral blood. These receptors were collected from a man aged 35 to 55 with acute or convalescent COVID-19. The CDR3 runs from the conserved cysteine through the conserved F or W. A D gene is named only where the DNA matches it firmly. Clone size appears in some rows only: once, few, many, or a class for an expanded clone.

v_gene	j_gene	d_gene	abundance	CDR3nt	CDR3aa
TRBV9	TRBJ2-1	NA	NA	TGTGCCAGCAGCGTAGGCGGGGCCACGGGGGATGAGCAGTTCTTC	CASSVGGATGDEQFF
TRBV2	TRBJ1-2	NA	NA	TGTGCCAGCAGGTCTACCGCGGACACCTTC	CASRSTADTF
TRBV5-1	TRBJ2-1	TRBD2	NA	TGCGCCAGCAGCTTGGATACTAGCGGGGGGACTGAGCAGTTCTTC	CASSLDTSGGTEQFF
TRBV27	TRBJ1-6	TRBD1	NA	TGTGCCAGCAGTTCGACAGGGCACGGCTATAATTCACCCCTCCACTTT	CASSSTGHGYNSPLHF
TRBV7-3	TRBJ2-3	NA	NA	TGTGCCAGCAGCTTATCCCGGGACAACACAGATACGCAGTATTTT	CASSLSRDNTDTQYF
TRBV6-4	TRBJ2-1	NA	NA	TGTGCCAGCAGTGCGTATCCGAAGCTCAATTCCTACAATGAGCAGTTCTTC	CASSAYPKLNSYNEQFF
TRBV6-5	TRBJ1-1	NA	NA	TGTGCCAGCAGTTACTCGACAAACGAGAACACTGAAGCTTTCTTT	CASSYSTNENTEAFF
TRBV7-2	TRBJ2-1	NA	NA	TGTGCCAGCAGCTTTACGGCGGCTGCCAATGAGCAGTTCTTC	CASSFTAAANEQFF
TRBV28	TRBJ2-2	TRBD1	NA	TGTGCCAGCAGCCAGACAGGGGTCGCGAACACCGGGGAGCTGTTTTTT	CASSQTGVANTGELFF
TRBV4-3	TRBJ1-6	TRBD1	NA	TGCGCCAGCAGCCAACAAAGGGACAGGACATCACCCCTCCACTTT	CASSQQRDRTSPLHF
TRBV2	TRBJ1-2	TRBD1	NA	TGTGCCAGCAGTGGACAGGGTTATGGCTACACCTTC	CASSGQGYGYTF
TRBV12-3/TRBV12-4	TRBJ1-2	NA	NA	TGTGCCAGCGCCGGGGGAGGCTATGGCTACACCTTC	CASAGGGYGYTF
TRBV18	TRBJ1-2	TRBD1	NA	TGTGCCAGCTCACCACCCTCTCGGCCCTTACAGGGGAGTCACTATGGCTACACCTTC	CASSPPSRPLQGSHYGYTF
TRBV5-1	TRBJ1-6	NA	few	TGCGCCAGCAGCTTGTGGGGGGGTCAGGATTCACCCCTCCACTTT	CASSLWGGQDSPLHF
TRBV19	TRBJ2-5	NA	NA	TGTGCCAGTAGATCCCGGACAGATCAAGAGACCCAGTACTTC	CASRSRTDQETQYF
TRBV29-1	TRBJ1-2	TRBD1	NA	TGCAGCGTTAATGCCCCAGGGGGCGGCTACACCTTC	CSVNAPGGGYTF
TRBV4-2	TRBJ2-3	NA	once	TGTGCCAGCAGCCAAGGAGGCCCAACTTACACAGATACGCAGTATTTT	CASSQGGPTYTDTQYF
TRBV24-1	TRBJ2-1	TRBD1	NA	TGTGCCACCAGTGACCCCGGGACAGGGTACAATGAGCAGTTCTTC	CATSDPGTGYNEQFF
TRBV7-9	TRBJ1-2	NA	NA	TGTGCCAGCAGCCTAGGGGGGCAGACCCTCGGGGTATATGGCTACACCTTC	CASSLGGQTLGVYGYTF
TRBV5-4	TRBJ1-6	TRBD1	NA	TGTGCCAGCAGCTTGGTCGGGACAGGGAATTCACCCCTCCACTTT	CASSLVGTGNSPLHF
TRBV5-4	TRBJ2-3	TRBD1	NA	TGTGCCAGCAGGAGGGACAGGGCAACAGATACGCAGTATTTT	CASRRDRATDTQYF
TRBV20-1	TRBJ2-4	TRBD1	NA	TGCAGTGCTAGTATCGGGACAGGGGGGGACATTCAGTACTTC	CSASIGTGGDIQYF
TRBV7-8	TRBJ1-1	NA	NA	TGTGCCAGCAGCTTCTCCACGGGCACTGAAGCTTTCTTT	CASSFSTGTEAFF
TRBV5-6	TRBJ2-5	TRBD2	NA	TGTGCCAGCAGCCTTAGCGGGGGAGAAGAGACCCAGTACTTC	CASSLSGGEETQYF
TRBV19	TRBJ2-5	TRBD2	NA	TGTGCCAGTATCACCCCCGGGGGGGGGTCGGGGACCCAGTACTTC	CASITPGGGSGTQYF
TRBV7-3	TRBJ2-3	NA	NA	TGTGCCAGCAGCTCGCCTAACACAGATACGCAGTATTTT	CASSSPNTDTQYF
TRBV5-4	TRBJ2-1	TRBD2	NA	TGTGCCAGCAGCTTAGGACCGTTAGCGGGGAGTTACAATGAGCAGTTCTTC	CASSLGPLAGSYNEQFF
TRBV5-4	TRBJ2-1	NA	NA	TGTGCCAGCAGCTTGATTGTAGGGGAGGAGTTCTTC	CASSLIVGEEFF
TRBV3-1/TRBV3-2	TRBJ1-6	TRBD1	NA	TGTGCCAGCAGAAAAAGACAGGGGGCTCAATATAATTCACCCCTCCACTTT	CASRKRQGAQYNSPLHF
TRBV6-5	TRBJ2-5	NA	NA	TGTGCCAGCAGTTACTCGATTACAGGGTTAGAGACCCAGTACTTC	CASSYSITGLETQYF
TRBV6-6	TRBJ2-7	NA	once	TGTGCCAGCACCCACACGTCCAGCGCGGGCGAGCAGTACTTC	CASTHTSSAGEQYF
TRBV11-2	TRBJ1-4	TRBD1	NA	TGTGCCAGCAGCTTAGAGACAGGGGGTTGGGGAAAACTGTTTTTT	CASSLETGGWGKLFF
TRBV5-6	TRBJ1-2	NA	NA	TGTGCCAGCACCCTTACAGGGATAGGGGGCTATGGCTACACCTTC	CASTLTGIGGYGYTF